One sample yielded the 8 T cell receptor beta chains listed below, sequenced in a study of blood T cells in healthy people across ages. Primers used in a second PCR of about 7 to 12 cycles were a sample-barcoded 5' primer and a J-beta primer mix. In TCRdb, the 5' RACE reads were re-called with MiXCR into one record per CDR3 protein. This table has 540,000 or so distinct CDR3 sequences, around 48% appearing once. The specimen was blood. The origin of the receptors is an older man in good health.

Many counts were recorded for this clonotype. V gene TRBV6-6 combines with J gene TRBJ2-7; tentatively, D is TRBD1 (6 bases). The germline V and J ends were trimmed by 0 bases and 2 bases, with 8 bases remaining between them. The CDR3 spans 14 residues. CDR1 MNHNY and CDR2 SVGAGI come from the germline V gene (reference sequence). In DNA, the CDR3 is TGTGCCAGCAGTTACTCGGGACAAACCTACGAGCAGTACTTC. Translation: CASSYSGQTYEQYF.

The chain carries TRBV4-3 and TRBJ1-1; TRBD1 might be the D (6 bases). The CDR3 consists of 15 residues. Germline V CDR1 and CDR2: LGHNA, YSLEER. V was shortened by 0 bases and J by 5 bases, with 13 bases between the two germline ends. This CDR3 is CASSQDRRRGTEAFF. The CDR3 bases are TGCGCCAGCAGCCAAGATAGAAGGAGGGGGACTGAAGCTTTCTTT.

V and J are TRBV7-2 and TRBJ2-4; D remains unclear. CDR3 length: 15 amino acids. CDR1 is SGHTA and CDR2 is FQGNSA in the germline V gene. V was cut by 4 bases and J by 6 bases, with 16 bases left in between. Written as DNA, the CDR3 is TGTGCCAGCAGCTCGGGCCCGGACGTTATAAACATTCAGTACTTC. As protein: CASSSGPDVINIQYF.

This clonotype was observed many times. The chain recombines TRBV6-6 with TRBJ2-7; 10 bases align to TRBD1. Germline assignment: CDR1 MNHNY and CDR2 SVGAGI (reference sequence). CDR3 length: 12 residues. J lost 7 bases, V lost 10 bases, and 7 bases had no gene match. Written as DNA, the CDR3 is TGTGCCACACGACAGGGGGCGTGGGAGCAGTACTTC. Its translation: CATRQGAWEQYF.

This CDR3 is CASSSFGPSGHQETQYF. The CDR3 DNA is TGTGCCAGCTCATCGTTCGGCCCTAGCGGGCACCAAGAGACCCAGTACTTC. V and J are TRBV18 and TRBJ2-5; 8 bases match TRBD2. The CDR3 totals 17 residues. From germline, CDR1 is KGHSH and CDR2 LQKENI. J lost 0 bases, V lost 5 bases, and 11 bases had no gene match.

This clonotype was recorded at least ten times. One end of the junction fails to match germline, which may point to a read error. The chain combines TRBV7-9 with TRBJ2-3; no definite D call. Germline-derived CDR1 and CDR2 are SEHNR and FQNEAQ (reference sequence). This CDR3 is built from 12 residues. In nucleotides, the CDR3 is TGCGCCAGCAGCTTGATCGGCGATACGCAGTATTTT. Amino acids: CASSLIGDTQYF.

The CDR3 loop is CSATSGSSAYNEQFF. The CDR3 coding sequence is TGCAGTGCTACTAGCGGGAGTTCCGCCTACAATGAGCAGTTCTTC. This chain uses TRBV20-1 with TRBJ2-1, with TRBD2 matching 10 bases. This CDR3 has 15 amino acids. Germline loops: CDR1 DFQATT, CDR2 SNEGSKA (reference sequence). The J segment lost 2 bases and the V segment lost 4 bases, leaving 5 bases of the junction unmatched.

The V call is TRBV19, the J call TRBJ2-1; D is unclear. The germline CDR1 and CDR2 sequences are LNHDA and SQIVND (reference sequence). Trimming stripped 3 bases from V and 8 bases from J, with 17 bases between. The CDR3 is 15 amino acids. CDR3 coding DNA: TGTGCCAGTAGTATTGGCCAGGTCCCCACCCATGAGCAGTTCTTC. Protein: CASSIGQVPTHEQFF.